The rows below give T cell receptor beta chains drawn from one sample of a study of cytomegalovirus exposure and HLA in healthy donors. Using immunoSEQ multiplex PCR, the repertoire was profiled, and TCRdb retains in-frame clones only, with some absent. The profile shows about 130,000 clones, roughly 82% of them singletons. The sequenced material came from PBMCs. All receptors derive from a man aged 50 to 59 in good health and CMV-seronegative. Each CDR3 is given with its conserved first and last residue. A D gene is named only where the DNA matches it firmly. Clone size is shown for a subset of rows, as once, few, many or a class of expanded clone.

j_call v_call clone_size d_call cdr3_nt cdr3_aa
TRBJ2-5 TRBV18 - - TGTGCCAGCTCACCGGGGCAGCAAGAGACCCAGTACTTC CASSPGQQETQYF
TRBJ1-6 TRBV2 - TRBD1 TGTGCCAGCGGGGGACAGGAAAATTCACCCCTCCACTTT CASGGQENSPLHF
TRBJ1-6 TRBV15 - - TGTGCCACCAGCAGAGATGTGACAGTCAATTCACCCCTCCACTTT CATSRDVTVNSPLHF
TRBJ1-4 TRBV2 - - TGTGCCAGCACGGGGGATGAAAAACTGTTTTTT CASTGDEKLFF
TRBJ2-5 TRBV5-1 - TRBD1 TGCGCCAGCAGCATACAGGGGTCGGAACAAGAGACCCAGTACTTC CASSIQGSEQETQYF
TRBJ2-3 TRBV15 - - TGTGCCACCAGCAGAGAAACAGGTAACACAGATACGCAGTATTTT CATSRETGNTDTQYF
TRBJ2-5 TRBV6-1 few TRBD2 TGTGCCAGCACGCGGGAGGAGACCCAGTACTTC CASTREETQYF
TRBJ1-1 TRBV7-9 - - TGTGCCAGCAGCTACGGAGGGACTGAAGCTTTCTTT CASSYGGTEAFF
TRBJ1-2 TRBV4-1 - - TGCGCCAGCAGCCCCCCTTGGCAGCGTTATGGCTACACCTTC CASSPPWQRYGYTF
TRBJ1-1 TRBV19 - - TGTGCCAGTAGTAGGTATTTCCAGGACACTGAAGCTTTCTTT CASSRYFQDTEAFF
TRBJ2-2 TRBV19 - - TGTGCCAGTAGTAGAATTCAGGGTACCGGGGAGCTGTTTTTT CASSRIQGTGELFF
TRBJ2-7 TRBV15 - TRBD1 TGTGCCACCAGAGGATATAACCGGGACAGGGATTCCTACGAGCAGTACTTC CATRGYNRDRDSYEQYF
TRBJ2-6 TRBV15 - - TGTGCCACCAGCAGAACCGGAGACAGTTCTGGGGCCAACGTCCTGACTTTC CATSRTGDSSGANVLTF
TRBJ1-1 TRBV30 - - TGTGCCTGGAGGACAGAGAACACTGAAGCTTTCTTT CAWRTENTEAFF
TRBJ1-2 TRBV5-8 few - TGTGCCAGCAGCTTGGCCTCGAGGAGACTAGGTGGCTACACCTTC CASSLASRRLGGYTF
TRBJ2-3 TRBV20-1 - - TGCAGTGCAGGACTCGGGGATACGCAGTATTTT CSAGLGDTQYF
TRBJ2-3 TRBV5-1 - TRBD1 TGCGCCAGCAGCTCGCCACCGGGACAGAGCACAGATACGCAGTATTTT CASSSPPGQSTDTQYF
TRBJ2-7 TRBV4-1 once - TGCGCCAGCAGCCAAGGTCCGAAGAGGGACAAATCAAAGTACGAGCAGTACTTC CASSQGPKRDKSKYEQYF
TRBJ1-1 TRBV4-1 - TRBD1 TGCGCCAGCAGCCTTAACGGGGGGACAGGGGGAACTGAAGCTTTCTTT CASSLNGGTGGTEAFF
TRBJ1-2 TRBV7-8 - TRBD1 TGTGCCAGCAGCTTAGGGGGACAGGGGACGTGGGGGAACTATGGCTACACCTTC CASSLGGQGTWGNYGYTF
TRBJ1-1 TRBV5-4 - - TGTGCCAGCAGCTTGGACGTTTTGCAGATGAACACTGAAGCTTTCTTT CASSLDVLQMNTEAFF
TRBJ1-5 TRBV28 - - TGTGCCAGCAGAGACAGCTTGGGGCCCCAGCATTTT CASRDSLGPQHF
TRBJ1-2 TRBV6-1 - - TGTGCCAGCAGTGATTCAGATAACTATGGCTACACCTTC CASSDSDNYGYTF
TRBJ1-5 TRBV27 few - TGTGCCAGCAGTTTACAGGGAAACCATCAGCCCCAGCATTTT CASSLQGNHQPQHF
TRBJ1-4 TRBV5-1 - TRBD1 TGCGCCAGCAGCGTGGCCGGGACAGTTTGGGAAAAACTGTTTTTT CASSVAGTVWEKLFF
TRBJ1-4 TRBV27 - TRBD1 TGTGCCAGCAGTTTGGAGGGACAGGGAAGGGAAAAACTGTTTTTT CASSLEGQGREKLFF
TRBJ1-4 TRBV7-9 - - TGTGCCAGCAGCTTAGTGATACAGAGCGAAAAACTGTTTTTT CASSLVIQSEKLFF
TRBJ2-7 TRBV28 - - TGTGCCAGCTCCACGACTAGGCGTGAGCCCAAGCAGTACTTC CASSTTRREPKQYF
TRBJ2-1 TRBV6-5 - TRBD2 TGTGCCAGCAGTCCGCTAGCGGGGGACAATGAGCAGTTCTTC CASSPLAGDNEQFF
TRBJ2-4 TRBV2 - TRBD2 TGTGCCAGCAGAAGGACTAGCCTAGCCAAAAACATTCAGTACTTC CASRRTSLAKNIQYF
TRBJ2-7 TRBV30 - - TGTGCCTGGAGTTTTGACAGAACCTACGAGCAGTACTTC CAWSFDRTYEQYF
TRBJ1-1 TRBV5-1 few TRBD1 TGCGCCAGCAGCTTTACAGGGGGCTCTGAAGCTTTCTTT CASSFTGGSEAFF
TRBJ2-2 TRBV6-1 - - TGTGCCAGCAGACTCGGACAGACAACCGGGGAGCTGTTTTTT CASRLGQTTGELFF
TRBJ2-5 TRBV9 - TRBD1 TGTGCCAGCAGCGTAGGGGCAGGGGGCGTACGAGAGACCCAGTACTTC CASSVGAGGVRETQYF
TRBJ2-1 TRBV5-1 - TRBD2 TGCGCCAGCAGCCTTAGCGGGGGGGCTAATGAGCAGTTCTTC CASSLSGGANEQFF
TRBJ1-1 TRBV2 - - TGTGCCGGAGGACTAGAGAGGGAAGCTTTCTTT CAGGLEREAFF
TRBJ1-1 TRBV4-1 - - TGCGCCAGCAGCCAAGATAGGGGGTCTGAAGCTTTCTTT CASSQDRGSEAFF
TRBJ1-1 TRBV5-1 - TRBD1 TGCGCCAGCAGCCCAGGGGGGAGCACTGAAGCTTTCTTT CASSPGGSTEAFF
TRBJ2-1 TRBV9 - TRBD2 TGTGCCAGCAGCTTATTAGCGGGGGGGCCCCACAATGAGCAGTTCTTC CASSLLAGGPHNEQFF
TRBJ1-6 TRBV5-3 - - TGTGCCAGAAGCTTGAAAGCGGGTAATTCACCCCTCCACTTT CARSLKAGNSPLHF
TRBJ2-5 TRBV5-1 - TRBD2 TGCGCCACCCAACTAGCGGGGGGCCAAGGGGCCCAGTACTTC CATQLAGGQGAQYF
TRBJ2-1 TRBV5-6 - TRBD1 TGTGCCAGCAGCACCGGACAGGGGGCGTATAATGAGCAGTTCTTC CASSTGQGAYNEQFF
TRBJ2-3 TRBV30 - TRBD2 TGTGCCTGGAGTGCTGCGGGGGGCACAGATACGCAGTATTTT CAWSAAGGTDTQYF
TRBJ1-3 TRBV7-9 - - TGTGCCAGCAGCTCCCGCGCAGGGGCGACTGGAAACACCATATATTTT CASSSRAGATGNTIYF
TRBJ1-5 TRBV27 - - TGTGCCAGCAGTGTTCTCGGGGGTCTTAGCAATCAGCCCCAGCATTTT CASSVLGGLSNQPQHF
TRBJ1-2 TRBV27 - - TGTGCCAGCAGTTTAAGGAACAGGGCTGGCTACACCTTC CASSLRNRAGYTF
TRBJ2-2 TRBV4-1 - TRBD2 TGCGCCAGCAGCCAAGATGTGCTAGCGGGGGGCGCGAACACCGGGGAGCTGTTTTTT CASSQDVLAGGANTGELFF
TRBJ2-7 TRBV19 - TRBD1 TGTGCCAGTAGTCCAGGGGGCGGCTCCTACGAGCAGTACTTC CASSPGGGSYEQYF
TRBJ1-3 TRBV9 - - TGTGCCAGCAGCTCAGAGGAGGGTTCCGGAAACACCATATATTTT CASSSEEGSGNTIYF
TRBJ2-1 TRBV7-6 - TRBD2 TGTGCCAGCAGCAGAGGGACTAGCGGGAACTACAATGAGCAGTTCTTC CASSRGTSGNYNEQFF